The 13 T cell receptor beta chains below were found in one sample sequenced in a study of HIV-infected patients and healthy controls. Whole blood was used without fractionation, so all unsorted peripheral T cells were included. Around 530 ng RNA was reverse transcribed with alpha and beta constant-region primers. Separate chain-specific third strand synthesis with multiplexing indices produced the alpha and beta libraries. TCRdb reprocessed the 5' RACE reads with MiXCR, giving one entry per CDR3 protein. The table has about 10,000 distinct CDR3 sequences, roughly 5.6% seen once. The source material was blood, sampled before antiretroviral therapy. The receptors were sampled from an adult with HIV infection.

This clonotype was counted at least ten times. V and J are TRBV5-1 and TRBJ2-1; 10 positions match TRBD1. This CDR3 comprises 19 residues. V lost 4 bases, J lost 1 base, and 14 bases stayed unmatched. The germline V gene has CDR1 SGHRS and CDR2 YFSETQ. The CDR3, as DNA: TGCGCCAGCAGCCCTTACGGGACAGGGGCTTCCCTTTCCTACAATGAGCAGTTCTTC. Protein product: CASSPYGTGASLSYNEQFF. Full variable domain (rest looked up from reference TRBV5-1 and TRBJ2-1): KAGVTQTPRYLIKTRGQQVTLSCSPISGHRSVSWYQQTPGQGLQFLFEYFSETQRNKGNFPGRFSGRQFSNSRSEMNVSTLELGDSALYLCASSPYGTGASLSYNEQFFGPGTRLTVL.

This clonotype was counted ten times or more. The chain employs TRBV28 and TRBJ2-7; no reliable D call. CDR1 and CDR2 (germline): MDHEN, SYDVKM. The V and J ends lost 10 bases and 6 bases respectively, with 13 bases between them. The length of the CDR3 is 11 residues. CDR3 region: CATRTRLEQYF. CDR3 DNA sequence: TGTGCCACCCGTACCCGACTCGAGCAGTACTTC.

This clonotype has ten or more counts. V usage is TRBV20-1 and J usage is TRBJ2-7; possible D gene TRBD2, 6 bases. Per germline, CDR1 DFQATT and CDR2 SNEGSKA (reference sequence). The CDR3 is 14 residues long. Trimming stripped 4 bases from V and 0 bases from J, with 13 bases between. In DNA form, the CDR3 reads TGCAGTGCTATGGACTACTTCACCTCCTACGAGCAGTACTTC. This encodes CSAMDYFTSYEQYF.

This clonotype has a count of ten or more. The rearrangement uses TRBV6-1 and TRBJ2-3, with a possible D match to TRBD1 (5 bases). Trimming cost V 1 base and J 1 base, with 9 bases left between them. The CDR3 spans 15 residues. The germline CDR1 and CDR2 sequences are MNHNS and SASEGT. This chain's CDR3 is CASSEGGAGTDTQYF. DNA for the CDR3: TGTGCCAGCAGTGAAGGGGGCGCAGGCACAGATACGCAGTATTTT.

This clonotype was observed many times. This rearrangement joins TRBV5-4 to TRBJ2-1, with D possibly being TRBD1 (8 bases). This CDR3 spans 15 amino acids. V shed 4 bases and J shed 9 bases, with 20 bases lying between them. Germline CDR1 and CDR2: SGHNT and YYREEE (reference sequence). The CDR3 DNA sequence: TGTGCCAGCAGCCACGGGGGGCAGGGGGCTTCTGAGCAGTTCTTC. This encodes CASSHGGQGASEQFF. Combining the CDR3 with reference TRBV5-4 and TRBJ2-1 gives the whole variable domain ETGVTQSPTHLIKTRGQQVTLRCSSQSGHNTVSWYQQALGQGPQFIFQYYREEENGRGNFPPRFSGLQFPNYSSELNVNALELDDSALYLCASSHGGQGASEQFFGPGTRLTVL.

This clonotype has at least ten counts. This chain links TRBV19 with TRBJ1-5; D unresolved. The CDR3 is 15 amino acids. V lost 5 bases and J lost 3, with 14 bases in between. In germline, CDR1 is LNHDA, CDR2 SQIVND (reference sequence). The CDR3 spells CASSLDGSYNQPQHF. The CDR3 DNA is TGTGCCAGTAGTCTTGACGGGTCGTACAATCAGCCCCAGCATTTT.

The table lists this clonotype with many counts. The V and J genes are TRBV7-2 and TRBJ2-7; D is possibly TRBD1 (5 bases). The V gene lost 1 base and the J gene lost 0 bases, with 10 bases spanning the gap. Germline V gene lookup returns CDR1 SGHTA and CDR2 FQGNSA. CDR3 length: 15 amino acids. This CDR3 is CASSLDYRSSYEQYF. CDR3 in DNA: TGTGCCAGCAGCTTAGATTACAGGAGCTCCTACGAGCAGTACTTC.

This clonotype was observed many times. The V gene is TRBV6-5, the J gene TRBJ1-1; D gene ambiguous. Germline V gene lookup returns CDR1 MNHEY and CDR2 SVGAGI. V dropped 0 bases and J dropped 5 bases, with 16 bases sitting between them. The CDR3 has 16 amino acids. CDR3 sequence: CASSYSTEGERTEAFF. DNA of the CDR3: TGTGCCAGCAGTTACTCGACCGAGGGTGAAAGGACTGAAGCTTTCTTT.

By share, this clonotype counts as medium-sized. The V call is TRBV7-2, the J call TRBJ2-2; D is undetermined. Germline V lookup: CDR1 SGHTA, CDR2 FQGNSA. Trimming left V 3 bases short and J 1 base short, with 9 bases between. CDR3 size: 15 residues. This CDR3 is CASSFNLMNTGELFF. DNA for the CDR3: TGTGCCAGCAGCTTCAACTTGATGAACACCGGGGAGCTGTTTTTT. Complete variable domain (other parts from reference TRBV7-2 and TRBJ2-2): GAGVSQSPSNKVTEKGKDVELRCDPISGHTALYWYRQSLGQGLEFLIYFQGNSAPDKSGLPSDRFSAERTGGSVSTLTIQRTQQEDSAVYLCASSFNLMNTGELFFGEGSRLTVL.

There are many counts of this clonotype. CDR3 residues: CASSYDIRQAQGTGELFF. Written as DNA, the CDR3 is TGTGCCAGCAGTTACGATATCCGGCAGGCCCAAGGTACCGGGGAGCTGTTTTTT. The rearrangement links TRBV6-5 to TRBJ2-2, with D uncertain. This CDR3 is built from 18 residues. Trimming took 2 bases from V and 5 from J, leaving 21 bases between them. Germline V gene sequence: CDR1 MNHEY, CDR2 SVGAGI.

V is TRBV19 and J is TRBJ2-7; tentatively, D is TRBD1 (6 bases). CDR3 length equals 14 residues. The V gene lost 5 bases and the J gene lost 2 bases, with 13 bases spanning the gap. Looked up from germline, CDR1 is LNHDA and CDR2 is SQIVND (reference sequence). CDR3 residues: CASSPGTFTYEQYF. As DNA, the CDR3 is TGTGCCAGTAGTCCGGGGACATTTACCTACGAGCAGTACTTC.

Ten or more counts support this clonotype. The chain employs TRBV5-1 and TRBJ2-3; 8 bases are a match to TRBD2. The germline V gene has CDR1 SGHRS and CDR2 YFSETQ. The length of the CDR3 is 16 residues. V was pared by 2 bases and J by 5 bases, with 10 bases of the junction left unmatched. CDR3 DNA: TGCGCCAGCAGCTTCGCGCAACTAGCGGTAGGAGATACGCAGTATTTT. Translated: CASSFAQLAVGDTQYF.

The genes are TRBV5-1 and TRBJ2-3, with 14 bases identical to TRBD2. The germline CDR1 and CDR2 sequences are SGHRS and YFSETQ. V dropped 3 bases and J dropped 4; count of bases not matched to a gene: 4. The CDR3 consists of 16 residues. The CDR3 loop reads CASSSGLAGGADTQYF. The CDR3 DNA is TGCGCCAGCAGCTCTGGACTAGCGGGAGGAGCAGATACGCAGTATTTT.